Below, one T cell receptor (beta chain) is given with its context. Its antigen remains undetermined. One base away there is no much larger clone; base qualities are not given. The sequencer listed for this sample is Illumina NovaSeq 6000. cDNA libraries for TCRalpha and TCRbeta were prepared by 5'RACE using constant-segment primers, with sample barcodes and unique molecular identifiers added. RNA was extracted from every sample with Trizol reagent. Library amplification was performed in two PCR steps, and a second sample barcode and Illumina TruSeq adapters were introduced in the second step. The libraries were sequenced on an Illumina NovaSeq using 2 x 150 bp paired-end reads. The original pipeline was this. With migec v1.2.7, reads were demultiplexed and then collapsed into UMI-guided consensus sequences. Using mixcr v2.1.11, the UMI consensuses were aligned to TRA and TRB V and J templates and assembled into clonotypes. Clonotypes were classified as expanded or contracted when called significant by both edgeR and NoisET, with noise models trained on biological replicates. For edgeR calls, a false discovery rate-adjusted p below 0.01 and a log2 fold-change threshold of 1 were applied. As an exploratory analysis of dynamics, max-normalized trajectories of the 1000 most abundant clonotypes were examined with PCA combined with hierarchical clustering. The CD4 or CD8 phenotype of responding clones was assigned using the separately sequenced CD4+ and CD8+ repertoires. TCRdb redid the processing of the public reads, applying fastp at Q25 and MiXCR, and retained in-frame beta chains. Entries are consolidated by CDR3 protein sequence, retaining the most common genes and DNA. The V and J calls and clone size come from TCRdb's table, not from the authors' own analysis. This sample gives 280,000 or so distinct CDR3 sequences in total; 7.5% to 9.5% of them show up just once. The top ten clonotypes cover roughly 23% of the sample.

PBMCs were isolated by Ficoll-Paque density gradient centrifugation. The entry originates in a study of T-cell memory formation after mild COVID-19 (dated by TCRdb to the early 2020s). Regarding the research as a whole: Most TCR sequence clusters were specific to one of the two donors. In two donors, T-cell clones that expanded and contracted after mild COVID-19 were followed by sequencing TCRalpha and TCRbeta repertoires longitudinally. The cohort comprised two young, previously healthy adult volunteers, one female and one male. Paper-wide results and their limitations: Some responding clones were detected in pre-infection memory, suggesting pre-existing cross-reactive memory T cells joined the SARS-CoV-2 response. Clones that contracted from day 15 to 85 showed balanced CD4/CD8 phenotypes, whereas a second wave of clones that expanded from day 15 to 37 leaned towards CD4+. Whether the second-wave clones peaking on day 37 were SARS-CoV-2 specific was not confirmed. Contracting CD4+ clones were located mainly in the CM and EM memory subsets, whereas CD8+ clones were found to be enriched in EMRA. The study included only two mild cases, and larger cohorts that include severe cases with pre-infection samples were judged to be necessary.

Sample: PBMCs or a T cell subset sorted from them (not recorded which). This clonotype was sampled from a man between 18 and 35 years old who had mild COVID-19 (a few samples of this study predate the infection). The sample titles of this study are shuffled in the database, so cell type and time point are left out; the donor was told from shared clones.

The nucleotide sequence reads as follows: TGTGCCAGCAGTCTATCCGGGACAGGGGCCTATGGCTACACCTTC. It codes for CASSLSGTGAYGYTF. The V gene is TRBV11-1 and the J gene is TRBJ1-2, with 10 middle bases fitting TRBD1. After removal of 6 bases from V and 4 bases from J, the junction retains 8 bases not matched to a gene. The cysteine opens and the phenylalanine closes a CDR3 of 15 amino acids. The retained sequence is limited to the CDR3, 45 bases, with the frame set at the first base. Sequences SGHAT (CDR1) and FQDESV (CDR2) are obtained from the germline V gene (reference sequence).